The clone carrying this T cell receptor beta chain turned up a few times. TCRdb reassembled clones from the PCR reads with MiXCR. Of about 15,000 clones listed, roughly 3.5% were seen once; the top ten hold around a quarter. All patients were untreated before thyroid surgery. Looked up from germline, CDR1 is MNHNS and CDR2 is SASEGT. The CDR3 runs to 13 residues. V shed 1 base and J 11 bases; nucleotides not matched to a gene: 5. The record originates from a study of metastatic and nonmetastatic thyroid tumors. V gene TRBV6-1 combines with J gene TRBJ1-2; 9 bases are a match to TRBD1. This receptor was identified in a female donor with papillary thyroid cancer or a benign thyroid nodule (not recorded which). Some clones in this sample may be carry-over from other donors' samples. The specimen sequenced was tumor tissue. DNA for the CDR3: TGTGCCAGCAGTGAAGTCGGGACAGGGAGTTACACCTTC. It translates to CASSEVGTGSYTF.